The source of this T cell receptor (beta chain) is a study of cytomegalovirus exposure and HLA in healthy donors. Trimming stripped 0 bases from V and 4 bases from J, with 6 bases between. The CDR3 loop spans 13 amino acids. Germline V gives CDR1 SEHNR, CDR2 FQNEAQ (reference sequence). This clone has a handful of counts. The PCR used 60 Vbeta and 13 Jbeta primers. TCRdb's table, derived via immunoSEQ multiplex PCR, lists solely in-frame clones and lacks some. The sample has roughly 280,000 clones, about 66% seen once. Sequencing was performed on PBMCs. The clonotype originates from a female donor in good health and CMV-seronegative. The chain combines TRBV7-9 with TRBJ1-1, with D unresolved. This CDR3 is CASSLAGVTEAFF. In DNA, the CDR3 is TGTGCCAGCAGCTTAGCGGGCGTCACTGAAGCTTTCTTT.